Below are 5 T cell receptor beta chains sequenced from a single sample in a study of preoperative IRX-2 immunotherapy in early breast cancer. Some clones are missing from TCRdb's copy, which holds only in-frame ones; the method was immunoSEQ multiplex PCR. This table holds about 32,000 clones, about four fifths found once. The treatment was: preoperative locoregional IRX-2 cytokine immunotherapy. The input for sequencing was lymph node tissue, taken from a patient treated with IRX-2 immunotherapy. Every receptor here comes from a human donor with breast cancer.

This clone was seen more than once but under ten times. The V and J genes are TRBV18 and TRBJ1-3, with 7 positions matching TRBD1. The germline CDR1 and CDR2 sequences are KGHSH and LQKENI. CDR3 length equals 18 residues. V was pared by 4 bases and J by 2 bases, with 14 bases of the junction left unmatched. The DNA of the CDR3 is TGTGCCAGCTCACGGCAAGCCATACAGGGGATTGCTGGAAACACCATATATTTT. This sequence encodes CASSRQAIQGIAGNTIYF.

J is TRBJ2-5 and V is TRBV19; 7 bases align to TRBD2. Germline CDR1 reads LNHDA; CDR2 reads SQIVND (reference sequence). The junction had 5 bases not matched to a gene; V was cut back by 8 bases and J by 5 bases. This CDR3 is built from 12 residues. The CDR3 DNA follows: TGTGCCAGTGGAGATAGCGGGGAGACCCAGTACTTC. Translated: CASGDSGETQYF.

The chain couples TRBV30 to TRBJ2-3; 8 bases fit TRBD2. CDR1 and CDR2 (germline): GTSNPN, SVGIG (reference sequence). J lost 4 bases, V lost 5 bases, and 8 bases had no gene match. CDR3 length equals 14 residues. The CDR3 spells CAWQLSGMADTQYF. The CDR3 region has the DNA TGTGCCTGGCAACTTAGCGGGATGGCAGATACGCAGTATTTT.

This chain links TRBV19 with TRBJ2-5, with D possibly matching TRBD1 (6 bases). The CDR3 sequence is 15 residues long. V shed 5 bases and J shed 5 bases, with 18 bases lying between them. The germline V gene has CDR1 LNHDA and CDR2 SQIVND (reference sequence). The CDR3, as DNA: TGTGCCAGTAGTCCTCGGACAGTACCTCTTGAGACCCAGTACTTC. Translation: CASSPRTVPLETQYF.

This clone appeared a few times. The chain joins TRBV6-8 to TRBJ1-4; no reliable D call. CDR1 is MNHGY and CDR2 is SAAAGT in the germline V gene. V was pared by 5 bases and J by 4 bases, with 5 bases between. This CDR3 is built from 12 residues. The CDR3: CASSALNEKLFF. In DNA, the CDR3 is TGTGCCAGCAGTGCCCTTAATGAAAAACTGTTTTTT.